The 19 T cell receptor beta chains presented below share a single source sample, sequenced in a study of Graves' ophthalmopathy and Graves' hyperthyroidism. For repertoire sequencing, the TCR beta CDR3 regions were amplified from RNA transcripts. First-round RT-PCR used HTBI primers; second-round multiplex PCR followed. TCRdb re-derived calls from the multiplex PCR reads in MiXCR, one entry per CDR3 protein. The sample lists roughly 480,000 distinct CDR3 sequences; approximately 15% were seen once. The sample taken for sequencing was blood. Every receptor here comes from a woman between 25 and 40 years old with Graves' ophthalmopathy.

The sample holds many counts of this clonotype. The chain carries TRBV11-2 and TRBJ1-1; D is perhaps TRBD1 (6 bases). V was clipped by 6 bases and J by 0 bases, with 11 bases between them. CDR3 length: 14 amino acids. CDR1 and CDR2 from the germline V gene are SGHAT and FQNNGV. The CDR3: CASRPGHMNTEAFF. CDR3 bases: TGTGCCAGCAGGCCGGGACATATGAACACTGAAGCTTTCTTT.

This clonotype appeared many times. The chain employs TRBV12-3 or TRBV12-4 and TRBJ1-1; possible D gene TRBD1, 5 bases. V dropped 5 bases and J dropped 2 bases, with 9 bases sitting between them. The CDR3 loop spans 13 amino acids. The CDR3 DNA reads TGTGCCAGCAGTCAACAGGTAAACACTGAAGCTTTCTTT. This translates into CASSQQVNTEAFF.

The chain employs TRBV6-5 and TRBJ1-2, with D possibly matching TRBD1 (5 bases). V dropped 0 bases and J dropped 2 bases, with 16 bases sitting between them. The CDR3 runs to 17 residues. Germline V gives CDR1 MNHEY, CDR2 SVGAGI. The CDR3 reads CASSYSTLEQGNYGYTF. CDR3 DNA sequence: TGTGCCAGCAGTTACTCGACTCTGGAGCAGGGCAACTATGGCTACACCTTC.

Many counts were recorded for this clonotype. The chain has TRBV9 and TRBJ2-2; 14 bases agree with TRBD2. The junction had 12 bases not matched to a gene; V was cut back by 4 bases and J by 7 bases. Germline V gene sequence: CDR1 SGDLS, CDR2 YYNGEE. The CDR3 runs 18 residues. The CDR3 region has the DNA TGTGCCAGCAGCAGCCCCACGGGACTAGCGGGAGCCAGCGGGGAGCTGTTTTTT. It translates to CASSSPTGLAGASGELFF.

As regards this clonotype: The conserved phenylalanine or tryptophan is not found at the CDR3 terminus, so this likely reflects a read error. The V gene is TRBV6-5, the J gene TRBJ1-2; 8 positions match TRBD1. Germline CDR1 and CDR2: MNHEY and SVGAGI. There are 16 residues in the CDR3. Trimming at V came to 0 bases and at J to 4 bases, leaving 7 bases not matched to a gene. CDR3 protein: CASSYSTQGEPYGYTS. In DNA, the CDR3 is TGTGCCAGCAGTTACTCAACACAGGGGGAGCCCTATGGCTACACCTCC.

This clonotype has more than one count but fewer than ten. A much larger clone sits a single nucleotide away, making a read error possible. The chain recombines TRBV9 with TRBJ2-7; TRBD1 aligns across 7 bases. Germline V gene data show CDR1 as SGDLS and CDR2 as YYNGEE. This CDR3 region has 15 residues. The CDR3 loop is CTSSVVWGRGSEQYF. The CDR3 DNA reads TGTACCAGCAGCGTAGTATGGGGCAGGGGGAGCGAGCAGTACTTC.

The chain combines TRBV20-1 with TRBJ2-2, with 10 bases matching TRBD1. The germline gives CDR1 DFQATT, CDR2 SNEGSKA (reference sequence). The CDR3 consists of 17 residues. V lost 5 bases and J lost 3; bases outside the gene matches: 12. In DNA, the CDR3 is TGCAGTGCTCTTTCTCCGGGACAGGGGTGGGACACCGGGGAGCTGTTTTTT. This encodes CSALSPGQGWDTGELFF.

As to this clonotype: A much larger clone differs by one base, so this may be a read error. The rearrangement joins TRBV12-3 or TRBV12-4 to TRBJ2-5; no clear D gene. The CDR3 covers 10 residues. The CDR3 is CASSLSYESF. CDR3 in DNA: TGTGCCAGCAGTTTGTCCTACGAGAGCTTC.

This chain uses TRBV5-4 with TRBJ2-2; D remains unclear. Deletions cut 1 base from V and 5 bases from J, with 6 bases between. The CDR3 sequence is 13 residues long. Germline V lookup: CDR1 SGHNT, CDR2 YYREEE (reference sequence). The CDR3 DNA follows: TGTGCCAGCAGCTTGTATGGGACCGGGGAGCTGTTTTTT. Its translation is CASSLYGTGELFF.

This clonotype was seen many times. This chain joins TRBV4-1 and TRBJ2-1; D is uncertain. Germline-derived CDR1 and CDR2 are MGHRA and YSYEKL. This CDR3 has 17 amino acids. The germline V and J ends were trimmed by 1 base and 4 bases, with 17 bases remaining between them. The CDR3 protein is CASSQVDLGFRYNEQFF. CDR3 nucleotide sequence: TGCGCCAGCAGCCAAGTCGATCTCGGCTTCCGATACAATGAGCAGTTCTTC.

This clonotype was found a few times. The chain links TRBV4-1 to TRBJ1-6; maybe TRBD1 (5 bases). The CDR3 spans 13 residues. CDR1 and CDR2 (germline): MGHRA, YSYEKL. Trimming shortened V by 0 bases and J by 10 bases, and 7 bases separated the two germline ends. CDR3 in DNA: TGCGCCAGCAGCCAAGAGGGGGTGTCACCCCTCCACTTT. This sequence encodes CASSQEGVSPLHF.

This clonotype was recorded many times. The CDR3, as DNA: TGTGCCAGCAGTTACTCAATCCAGGGAGGAGGAGAGACCCAGTACTTC. Residues: CASSYSIQGGGETQYF. The J gene is TRBJ2-5, the V gene TRBV6-5, with a weak D call TRBD2 (6 bases). Looked up from germline, CDR1 is MNHEY and CDR2 is SVGAGI. V was pared by 0 bases and J by 4 bases, with 15 bases between. CDR3 length: 16 residues.

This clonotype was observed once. The CDR3 sequence: CASSLGQGPMQPQHF. The CDR3 DNA follows: TGTGCCAGCAGTTTAGGGCAGGGGCCCATGCAGCCCCAGCATTTT. V and J are TRBV12-3 or TRBV12-4 and TRBJ1-5; a possible D gene is TRBD1 (6 bases). Trimming took off 1 base at V and 7 bases at J, with 14 bases between the two ends. The CDR3 runs 15 residues.

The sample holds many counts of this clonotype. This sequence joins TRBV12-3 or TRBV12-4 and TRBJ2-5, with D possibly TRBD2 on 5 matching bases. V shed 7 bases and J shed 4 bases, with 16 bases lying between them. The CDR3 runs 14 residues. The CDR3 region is CASTGLPTRETQYF. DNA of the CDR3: TGTGCCAGCACCGGACTCCCTACTCGAGAGACCCAGTACTTC.

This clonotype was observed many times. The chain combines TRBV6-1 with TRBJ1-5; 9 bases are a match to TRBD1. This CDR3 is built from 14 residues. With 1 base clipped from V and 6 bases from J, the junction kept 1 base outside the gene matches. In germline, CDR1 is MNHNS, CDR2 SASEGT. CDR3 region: CASSEVGQGQPQHF. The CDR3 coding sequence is TGTGCCAGCAGTGAAGTGGGACAGGGTCAGCCCCAGCATTTT.

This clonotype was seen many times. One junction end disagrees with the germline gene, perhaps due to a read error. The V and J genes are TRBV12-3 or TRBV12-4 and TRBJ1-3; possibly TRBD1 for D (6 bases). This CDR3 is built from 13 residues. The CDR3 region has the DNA TGTGCCAGCAGTGAAGGGGGGCCAGGGACCAGAAATTTT. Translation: CASSEGGPGTRNF.

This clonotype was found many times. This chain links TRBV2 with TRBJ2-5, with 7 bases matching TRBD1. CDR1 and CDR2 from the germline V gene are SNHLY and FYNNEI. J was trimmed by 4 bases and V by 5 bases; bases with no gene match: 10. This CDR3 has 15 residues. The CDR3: CASSSTQGRGETQYF. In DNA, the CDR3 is TGTGCCAGCAGTTCTACACAGGGGAGAGGAGAGACCCAGTACTTC.

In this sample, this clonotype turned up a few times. The CDR3 region is CASTTLTTEAFF. Written as DNA, the CDR3 is TGTGCCAGCACGACCCTAACCACTGAAGCTTTCTTT. The chain carries TRBV6-2 or TRBV6-3 and TRBJ1-1; D gene ambiguous. The CDR3 is 12 amino acids. The ends were cut back, 7 bases at V and 4 bases at J, with 10 bases in the middle. Germline V gives CDR1 MNHEY, CDR2 SVGEGT.

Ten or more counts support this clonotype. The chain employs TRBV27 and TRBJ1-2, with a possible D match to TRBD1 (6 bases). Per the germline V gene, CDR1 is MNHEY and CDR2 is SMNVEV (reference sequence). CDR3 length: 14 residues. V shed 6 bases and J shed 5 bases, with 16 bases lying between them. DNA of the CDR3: TGTGCCAGCAGCAATACACGGCAGGGGTATGGCTACACCTTC. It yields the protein CASSNTRQGYGYTF.